This T cell receptor (beta chain) was identified in a study of blood T cell repertoires in COVID-19. In the study overall: T cells, B-cell-depleted T cells, or PBMCs supplied cDNA or gDNA.

The CDR3 has 14 residues. With 1 base removed from V and 7 bases from J, the gap between germline ends came to 11 bases. CDR1 and CDR2 (germline): LGHNA, YSLEER. Method: immunoSEQ multiplex PCR; TCRdb's copy keeps in-frame clones and lacks some. The sample lists 350,000 to 400,000 clones, around 87% seen once, with roughly 0.97% in the top ten. Participants came from some 23 US areas, aged about 18 to 100 years. Participants had their cohort set by participant-reported clinical history. This sequence originates from a woman aged 30 to 39 with acute COVID-19. The chain recombines TRBV4-3 with TRBJ1-5, with D hard to call. The sequencing input was PBMCs or T cells enriched from blood (not recorded which). The CDR3 reads CASSQVRGRQPQHF. CDR3 DNA: TGCGCCAGCAGCCAAGTTCGGGGTAGGCAGCCCCAGCATTTT.